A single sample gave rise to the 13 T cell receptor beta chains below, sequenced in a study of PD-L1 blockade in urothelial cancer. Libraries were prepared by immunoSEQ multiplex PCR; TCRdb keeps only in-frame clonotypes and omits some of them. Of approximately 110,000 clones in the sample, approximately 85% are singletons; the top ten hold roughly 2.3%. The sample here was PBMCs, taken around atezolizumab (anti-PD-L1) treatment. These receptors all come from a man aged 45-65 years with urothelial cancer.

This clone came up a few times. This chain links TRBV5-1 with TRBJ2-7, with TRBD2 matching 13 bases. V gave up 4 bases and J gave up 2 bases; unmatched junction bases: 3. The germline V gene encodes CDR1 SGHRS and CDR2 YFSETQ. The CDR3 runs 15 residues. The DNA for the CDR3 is TGCGCCAGCAGCCCTACTAGCGGGAGGGCCTACGAGCAGTACTTC. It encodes CASSPTSGRAYEQYF.

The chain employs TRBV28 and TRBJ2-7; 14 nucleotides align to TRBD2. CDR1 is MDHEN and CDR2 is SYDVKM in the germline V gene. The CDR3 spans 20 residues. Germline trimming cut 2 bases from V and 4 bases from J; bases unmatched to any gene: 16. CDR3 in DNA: TGTGCCAGCAGTTTAGGATTATGGAGGACTAGCGGGAGGAGTAGGTACGAGCAGTACTTC. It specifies CASSLGLWRTSGRSRYEQYF.

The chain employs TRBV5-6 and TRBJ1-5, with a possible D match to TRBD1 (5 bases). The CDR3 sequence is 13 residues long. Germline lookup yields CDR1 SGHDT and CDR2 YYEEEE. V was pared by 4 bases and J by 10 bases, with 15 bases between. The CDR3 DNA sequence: TGTGCCAGCAGCAGCGGGACGGTCGGACCCCAGCATTTT. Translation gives CASSSGTVGPQHF.

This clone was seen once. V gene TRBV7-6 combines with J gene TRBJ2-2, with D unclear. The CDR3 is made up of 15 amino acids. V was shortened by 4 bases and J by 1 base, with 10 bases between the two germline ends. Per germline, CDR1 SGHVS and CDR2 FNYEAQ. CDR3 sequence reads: CASSSNDWNTGELFF. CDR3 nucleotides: TGTGCCAGCAGCTCCAACGACTGGAACACCGGGGAGCTGTTTTTT. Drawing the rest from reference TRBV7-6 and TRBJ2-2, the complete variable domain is GAGVSQSPRYKVTKRGQDVALRCDPISGHVSLYWYRQALGQGPEFLTYFNYEAQQDKSGLPNDRFSAERPEGSISTLTIQRTEQRDSAMYRCASSSNDWNTGELFFGEGSRLTVL.

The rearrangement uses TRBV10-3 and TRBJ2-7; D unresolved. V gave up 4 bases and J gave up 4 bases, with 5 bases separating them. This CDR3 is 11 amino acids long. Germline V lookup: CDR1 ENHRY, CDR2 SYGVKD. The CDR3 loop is CAISGSYEQYF. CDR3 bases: TGTGCCATCAGTGGGAGTTACGAGCAGTACTTC.

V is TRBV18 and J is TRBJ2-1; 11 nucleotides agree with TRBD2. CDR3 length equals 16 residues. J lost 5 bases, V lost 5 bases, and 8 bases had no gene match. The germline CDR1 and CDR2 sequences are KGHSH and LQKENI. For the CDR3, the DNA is TGTGCCAGCTCATTGGGACTAGCGGAACTTAACAATGAGCAGTTCTTC. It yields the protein CASSLGLAELNNEQFF.

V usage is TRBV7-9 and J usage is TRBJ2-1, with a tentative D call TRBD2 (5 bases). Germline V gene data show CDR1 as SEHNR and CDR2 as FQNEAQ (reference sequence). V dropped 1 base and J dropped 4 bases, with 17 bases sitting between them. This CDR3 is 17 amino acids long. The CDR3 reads CASSLGTQLLIYNEQFF. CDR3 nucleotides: TGTGCCAGCAGCTTAGGGACTCAACTACTGATATACAATGAGCAGTTCTTC.

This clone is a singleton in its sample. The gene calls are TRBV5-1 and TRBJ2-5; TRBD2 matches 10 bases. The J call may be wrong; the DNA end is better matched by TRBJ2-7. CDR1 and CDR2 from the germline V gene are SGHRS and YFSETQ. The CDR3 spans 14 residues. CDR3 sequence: CASSITSGAYEQYF. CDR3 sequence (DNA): TGCGCCAGCAGCATTACTAGCGGGGCTTACGAGCAGTACTTC.

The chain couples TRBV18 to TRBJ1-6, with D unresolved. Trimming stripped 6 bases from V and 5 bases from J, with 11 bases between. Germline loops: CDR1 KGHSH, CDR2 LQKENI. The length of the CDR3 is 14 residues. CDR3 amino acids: CASSPGGNNSPLHF. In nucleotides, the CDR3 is TGTGCCAGCTCGCCGGGAGGGAATAATTCACCCCTCCACTTT.

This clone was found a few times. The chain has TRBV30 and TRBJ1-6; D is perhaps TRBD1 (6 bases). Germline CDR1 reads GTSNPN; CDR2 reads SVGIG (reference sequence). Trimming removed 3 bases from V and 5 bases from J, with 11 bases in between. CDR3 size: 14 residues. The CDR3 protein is CAWRPGHHNSPLHF. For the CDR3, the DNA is TGTGCCTGGAGACCGGGACATCATAATTCACCCCTCCACTTT.

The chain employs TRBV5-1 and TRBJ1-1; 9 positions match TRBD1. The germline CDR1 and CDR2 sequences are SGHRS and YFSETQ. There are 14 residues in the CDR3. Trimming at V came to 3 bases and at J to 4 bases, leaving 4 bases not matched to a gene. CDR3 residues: CASSWRQGGTEAFF. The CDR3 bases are TGCGCCAGCAGCTGGCGACAGGGGGGCACTGAAGCTTTCTTT. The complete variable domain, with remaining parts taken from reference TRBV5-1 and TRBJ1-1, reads KAGVTQTPRYLIKTRGQQVTLSCSPISGHRSVSWYQQTPGQGLQFLFEYFSETQRNKGNFPGRFSGRQFSNSRSEMNVSTLELGDSALYLCASSWRQGGTEAFFGQGTRLTVV.

CDR3 sequence (DNA): TGTGCCAGCAGCCCGGGACAGGACACCTACGAGCAGTACTTC. Encoded protein: CASSPGQDTYEQYF. This chain links TRBV11-2 with TRBJ2-7; 8 positions match TRBD1. Unmatched junction bases numbered 5, after V lost 5 bases and J lost 2 bases. CDR1 and CDR2 (germline): SGHAT, FQNNGV. This CDR3 is built from 14 residues.

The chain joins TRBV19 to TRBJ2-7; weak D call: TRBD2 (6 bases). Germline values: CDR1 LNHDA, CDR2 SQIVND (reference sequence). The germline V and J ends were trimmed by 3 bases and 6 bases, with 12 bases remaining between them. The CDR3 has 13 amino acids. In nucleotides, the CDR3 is TGTGCCAGTAGTATTGGGGACTCATCCGAGCAGTACTTC. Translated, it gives CASSIGDSSEQYF.